The T cell receptor beta chain under discussion was sequenced for a study of cytomegalovirus exposure and HLA in healthy donors. Study-wide results and caveats: The authors assumed roughly uniform sequencing depth across donors for presence/absence analyses. TCR beta V- and J-gene trimming was later associated with a missense DCLRE1C variant.

The CDR3 totals 13 residues. CDR1 is MGHDK, CDR2 SYGVNS, per germline. With 6 bases removed from V and 9 bases from J, the gap between germline ends came to 12 bases. PCR was performed using 60 Vbeta and 13 Jbeta primers. Only in-frame clones appear in the TCRdb table, and some are missing; sequencing was by immunoSEQ multiplex PCR. This table holds approximately 150,000 clones, about four fifths found once. Of note for this clone: Its antigen remains unidentified.

The sequencing sample was made of PBMCs. This chain links TRBV25-1 with TRBJ1-6, with D perhaps matching TRBD1 (6 bases). The receptor was derived from a woman aged 18 to 35 in good health and CMV-seropositive. For the CDR3, the DNA is TGTGCCAGCAGGGGGGGGGCGAGTTCACCCCTCCACTTT. Translated: CASRGGASSPLHF.